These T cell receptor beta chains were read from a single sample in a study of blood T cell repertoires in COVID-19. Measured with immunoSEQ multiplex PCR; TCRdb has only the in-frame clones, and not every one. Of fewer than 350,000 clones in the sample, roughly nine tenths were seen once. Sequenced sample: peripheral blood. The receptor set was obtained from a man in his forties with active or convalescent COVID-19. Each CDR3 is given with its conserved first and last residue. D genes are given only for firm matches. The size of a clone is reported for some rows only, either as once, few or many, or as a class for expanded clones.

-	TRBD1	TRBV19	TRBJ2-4	TGTGCCAGTAGTATAGAGGTGACAGGGGTGACCAAAAACATTCAGTACTTC	CASSIEVTGVTKNIQYF
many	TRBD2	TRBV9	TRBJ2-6	TGTGCCAGCAGCGTGAGCGGGGGGCCTGTTGCTGGGGCCAACGTCCTGACTTTC	CASSVSGGPVAGANVLTF
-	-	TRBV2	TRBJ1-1	TGTGCCAGCAGTCCCCGGGAGTACAGGACTGAAGCTTTCTTT	CASSPREYRTEAFF
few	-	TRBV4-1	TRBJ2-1	TGCGCCAGCAGCCAAGCATGGGACATCTCCTACAATGAGCAGTTCTTC	CASSQAWDISYNEQFF
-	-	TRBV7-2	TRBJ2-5	TGTGCCAGCAGCTTATCGAGAGAGACCCAGTACTTC	CASSLSRETQYF
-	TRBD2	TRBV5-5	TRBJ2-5	TGTGCCAGCAGCCCGTTTGGGGGGGGAGGAGAGACCCAGTACTTC	CASSPFGGGGETQYF
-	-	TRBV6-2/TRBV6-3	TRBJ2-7	TGTGCCAGCAGTTACGTTTCCGTCTACGAGCAGTACTTC	CASSYVSVYEQYF
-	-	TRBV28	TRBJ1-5	TGTGCCAGCAGTTTAAGCTCCTCAGGGGCTCAGCCCCAGCATTTT	CASSLSSSGAQPQHF
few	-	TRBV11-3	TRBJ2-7	TGTGCCAGCAGCTCTTCCTACGAGCAGTACTTC	CASSSSYEQYF
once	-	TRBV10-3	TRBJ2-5	TGTGCCATCAGGGCAGAAGAGACCCAGTACTTC	CAIRAEETQYF
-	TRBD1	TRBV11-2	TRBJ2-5	TGTGCCAGCAGCCAAGGGGACAGGGGAAGTCAAGAGACCCAGTACTTC	CASSQGDRGSQETQYF
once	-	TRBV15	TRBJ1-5	TGTGCCACCAGCGCGGGAAGCAATCAGCCCCAGCATTTT	CATSAGSNQPQHF
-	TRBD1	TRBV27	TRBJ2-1	TGTGCCAGTCAGGGACAGGGGGACAATGAGCAGTTCTTC	CASQGQGDNEQFF
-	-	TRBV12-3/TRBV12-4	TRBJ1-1	TGTGCCAGCAGGGATACAGGGACTGAAGCTTTCTTT	CASRDTGTEAFF
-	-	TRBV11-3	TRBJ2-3	TGTGCCAGCAGCTTAATGCAGGCCACAGATACGCAGTATTTT	CASSLMQATDTQYF
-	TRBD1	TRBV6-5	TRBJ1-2	TGTGCCAGCAGCCGGACTTCAGGGGGGTATGGCTACACCTTC	CASSRTSGGYGYTF
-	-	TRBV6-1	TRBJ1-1	TGTGCCAGCAGTGGTCCGGGGGGCGCGGGTAGCACTGAAGCTTTCTTT	CASSGPGGAGSTEAFF
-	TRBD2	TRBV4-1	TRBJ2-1	TGCGCCAGCAGCCTCCTCCCGGCGGGAGAATACAATGAGCAGTTCTTC	CASSLLPAGEYNEQFF
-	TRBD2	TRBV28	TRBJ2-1	TGTGCCAGCAGTTTCGTTAGCGGGGGATGGGGTGAGCAGTTCTTC	CASSFVSGGWGEQFF
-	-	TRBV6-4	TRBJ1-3	TGTGCCAGCAGTGCCCAGACAGGAGGTCGAAACACCATATATTTT	CASSAQTGGRNTIYF
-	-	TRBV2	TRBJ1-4	TGTGCCAGCACCAAGAGGGGAGGTGAAAAACTGTTTTTT	CASTKRGGEKLFF
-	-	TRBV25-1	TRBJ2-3	TGTGCCAGCAGTTACCGGGACTTGCTAGAACAGTATTTT	CASSYRDLLEQYF
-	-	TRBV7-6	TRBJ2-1	TGTGCCAGCAGCCTCGCCTCCGACAACGCCTACAATGAGCAGTTCTTC	CASSLASDNAYNEQFF
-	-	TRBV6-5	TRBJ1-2	TGTGCCAGCCGGAACTATGGCTACACCTTC	CASRNYGYTF
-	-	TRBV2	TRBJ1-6	TGTGCCAGCACGGAGGACTATAATTCACCCCTCCACTTT	CASTEDYNSPLHF
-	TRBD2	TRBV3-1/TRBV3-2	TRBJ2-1	TGTGCCAGCAGCCACAGCGGGAGGGCCCACAATGAGCAGTTCTTC	CASSHSGRAHNEQFF
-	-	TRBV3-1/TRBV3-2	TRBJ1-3	TGTGCCAGCAGCCGCGGGCAGGGAAACACCATATATTTT	CASSRGQGNTIYF
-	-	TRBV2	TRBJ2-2	TGTGCCAGCAGTAGGGGTTGGACCGGGGAGCTGTTTTTT	CASSRGWTGELFF
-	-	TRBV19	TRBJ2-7	TGTGCCAGTAGTTCGGGTTATACCTACGAGCAGTACTTC	CASSSGYTYEQYF
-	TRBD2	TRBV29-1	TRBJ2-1	TGCAGCGTTGAGGGACTAGCGGACACCTTGAGCTCCTACAATGAGCAGTTCTTC	CSVEGLADTLSSYNEQFF
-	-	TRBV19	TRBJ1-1	TGTGCCAGTACCACATGGAAGGGGGACACTGAAGCTTTCTTT	CASTTWKGDTEAFF
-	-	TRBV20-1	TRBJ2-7	TGCAGTGCTAGATCAGGGCACGAGCAGTACTTC	CSARSGHEQYF
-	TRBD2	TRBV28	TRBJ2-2	TGTGCCAGCACCCGGGGGGGATCCACCGGGGAGCTGTTTTTT	CASTRGGSTGELFF